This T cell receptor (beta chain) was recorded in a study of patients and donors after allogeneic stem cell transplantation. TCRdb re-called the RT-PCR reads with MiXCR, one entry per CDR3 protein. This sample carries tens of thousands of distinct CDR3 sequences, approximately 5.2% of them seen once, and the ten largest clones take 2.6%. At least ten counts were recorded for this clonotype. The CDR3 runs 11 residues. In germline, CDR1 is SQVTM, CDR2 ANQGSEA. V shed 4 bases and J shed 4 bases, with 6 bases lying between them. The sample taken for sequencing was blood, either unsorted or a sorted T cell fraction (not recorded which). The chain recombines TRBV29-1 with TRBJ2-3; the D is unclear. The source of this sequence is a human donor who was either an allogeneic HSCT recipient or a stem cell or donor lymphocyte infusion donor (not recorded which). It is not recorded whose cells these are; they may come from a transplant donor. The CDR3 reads CSVGSSDTQYF. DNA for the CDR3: TGCAGCGTTGGCTCGTCAGATACGCAGTATTTT.